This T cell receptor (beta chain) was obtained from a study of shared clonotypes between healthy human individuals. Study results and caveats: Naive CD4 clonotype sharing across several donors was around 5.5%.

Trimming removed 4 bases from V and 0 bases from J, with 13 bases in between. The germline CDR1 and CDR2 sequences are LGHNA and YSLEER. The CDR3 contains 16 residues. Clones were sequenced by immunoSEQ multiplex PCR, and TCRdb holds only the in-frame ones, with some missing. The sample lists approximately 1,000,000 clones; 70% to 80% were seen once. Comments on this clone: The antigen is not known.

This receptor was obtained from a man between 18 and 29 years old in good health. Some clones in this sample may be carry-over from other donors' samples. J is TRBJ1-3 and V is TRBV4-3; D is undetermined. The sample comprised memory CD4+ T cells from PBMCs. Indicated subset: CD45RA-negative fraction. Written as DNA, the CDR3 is TGCGCCAGCAGCCCCCTTGGGCTTAACTCTGGAAACACCATATATTTT. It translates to CASSPLGLNSGNTIYF.